This TCR beta chain was profiled in a study of T cell responses to AZD1222 COVID-19 vaccine. Study-wide points: A mostly white British donor set with more females was recruited, and clonal diversity was possibly underestimated. Spike-specific TCR repertoires showed rising breadth and depth after two AZD1222 doses. Nearly half of spike-specific TCRs reportedly target unmutated variant regions.

To note about this clone: As yet, its antigen is unknown.

V was trimmed by 0 bases and J by 7 bases, leaving 9 bases between them. There are 12 residues in the CDR3. Germline V gene sequence: CDR1 GTSNPN, CDR2 SVGIG (reference sequence). The protocol was immunoSEQ multiplex PCR, while the TCRdb copy is restricted to in-frame clones and leaves out a portion. The data show about 110,000 clones, around 90% seen once. Here the sequenced sample was peripheral blood, taken on day 0 of MenACWY control vaccination. The receptor was isolated from an adult in good health. The chain carries TRBV30 and TRBJ1-1; D perhaps matches TRBD1 (5 bases). This CDR3 reads CAWSVGTFEAFF. DNA for the CDR3: TGTGCCTGGAGTGTAGGGACCTTTGAAGCTTTCTTT.